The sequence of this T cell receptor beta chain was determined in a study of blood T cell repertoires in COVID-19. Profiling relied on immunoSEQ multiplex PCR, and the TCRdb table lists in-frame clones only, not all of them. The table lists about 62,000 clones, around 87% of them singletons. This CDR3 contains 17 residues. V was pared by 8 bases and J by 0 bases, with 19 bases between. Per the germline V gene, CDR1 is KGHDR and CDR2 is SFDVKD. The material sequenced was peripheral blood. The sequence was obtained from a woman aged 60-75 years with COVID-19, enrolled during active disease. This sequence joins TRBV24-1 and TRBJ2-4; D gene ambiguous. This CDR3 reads CATTHLGVSLAKNIQYF. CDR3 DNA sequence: TGTGCCACCACTCACCTCGGAGTCTCGCTAGCCAAAAACATTCAGTACTTC.